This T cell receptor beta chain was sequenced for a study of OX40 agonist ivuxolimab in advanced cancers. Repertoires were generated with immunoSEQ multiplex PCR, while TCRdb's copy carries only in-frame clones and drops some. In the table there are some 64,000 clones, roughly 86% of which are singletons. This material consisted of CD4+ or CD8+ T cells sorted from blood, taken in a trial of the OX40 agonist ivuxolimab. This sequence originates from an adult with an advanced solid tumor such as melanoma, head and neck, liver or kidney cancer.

CDR3 nucleotides: TGTGCCAGCAGCTTGGTCCCAGACACCGGGGAGCTGTTTTTT. Its protein is CASSLVPDTGELFF. The gene calls are TRBV5-4 and TRBJ2-2; no reliable D call. Trimming shortened V by 0 bases and J by 3 bases, and 6 bases separated the two germline ends. Germline loops: CDR1 SGHNT, CDR2 YYREEE (reference sequence). CDR3 length: 14 residues. Filled out from reference TRBV5-4 and TRBJ2-2, the complete variable domain reads ETGVTQSPTHLIKTRGQQVTLRCSSQSGHNTVSWYQQALGQGPQFIFQYYREEENGRGNFPPRFSGLQFPNYSSELNVNALELDDSALYLCASSLVPDTGELFFGEGSRLTVL.